The source of this T cell receptor (beta chain) is a study of shared clonotypes between healthy human individuals. Notes on the study in general: Represented genetic and exposure-history diversity was restricted by having few donors.

Trimming took 3 bases from V and 4 from J, leaving 15 bases between them. Germline V CDR1 and CDR2: SGHTA, FQGNSA. The CDR3 consists of 15 residues. Using immunoSEQ multiplex PCR, the repertoire was profiled, and TCRdb retains in-frame clones only, with some absent. The sample lists over 2 million clones, around 90% occurring once. This clone came up once. Its target is unknown. V usage is TRBV7-2 and J usage is TRBJ2-5, with D tentatively TRBD1 or TRBD2 (5 bases each). The receptor was derived from a man aged 18 to 29 in good health. Some clones in this sample may be carry-over from other donors' samples. What was sequenced was naive CD4+ T cells from PBMCs. The subset is: CD45RA+ positively selected. CDR3 in DNA: TGTGCCAGCAGCTTCGCAGAGGGGCGTCGAGAGACCCAGTACTTC. It specifies CASSFAEGRRETQYF.